This T cell receptor beta chain was identified in a study of OX40 agonist ivuxolimab in advanced cancers. Study-wide points: Expanded peripheral T cell antigen specificity was not determined.

The V end was cut by 4 bases, the J end by 4 bases, with 7 bases between. CDR3 length: 12 amino acids. CDR1 is MDHEN and CDR2 is SYDVKM in the germline V gene. Libraries were prepared by immunoSEQ multiplex PCR; TCRdb keeps only in-frame clonotypes and omits some of them. The data hold about 100,000 clones, with around 91% observed a single time. Turning to this clone: What it binds is not known. Other nucleotide sequences from this sample produce the same CDR3.

The clonotype comes from an adult with an advanced solid tumor such as melanoma, head and neck, liver or kidney cancer. The V call is TRBV28, the J call TRBJ1-2; D remains unclear. Source: CD4+ or CD8+ T cells sorted from blood, taken in a trial of the OX40 agonist ivuxolimab. In DNA, the CDR3 is TGTGCCAGCAGTTCCGGAGGCTATGGCTACACCTTC. This translates into CASSSGGYGYTF.